What follows describes a single T cell receptor (beta chain). Its antigen remains unidentified. The input lacks base qualities; no much larger clone sits a single base away. Collaborating institutions collected whole blood in K2EDTA tubes following their own protocols. Collaborator samples were shipped for TCRbeta analysis as frozen whole blood, isolated PBMCs, or DNA extracted from either sample type. TCRbeta CDR3 regions were amplified from genomic DNA using the immunoSEQ Assay, a bias-controlled multiplex PCR. In the authors' own workflow: The number of nucleated cells in each sample was estimated from the amplification of reference gene primers within the assay. To quantify the absolute abundance of each unique TCRbeta CDR3 rearrangement, sequence reads were collapsed and filtered. For each sample, productive Simpson clonality was calculated as the square root of Simpson's diversity index across productive rearrangements. The source is immuneACCESS, and TCRdb retained only in-frame sequences with V and J called. Part of the clones is not carried over; for the studies checked, unresolved V genes explain less than half of this, and the remainder is unexplained. Clone size and V and J calls were adopted from that table, with D and trimming inferred from the DNA. The sample data list about 200,000 clones, and roughly four fifths of these were observed just once. About an eighth of the sample belongs to the ten largest clones.

The sample belongs to a study of blood T cell repertoires in COVID-19 (dated by TCRdb to 2019 to 2021). Broadly, across the study: Collaborator samples came from the United States, Italy and Spain and covered acute and convalescent phases of COVID-19. The repertoires were released in a freely available public database intended as a resource for research on the immune response to SARS-CoV-2. The prospective study material was composed of cDNA or gDNA derived from T cells, B-cell-depleted T cells, or PBMCs. The samples were drawn from two sources: the first 160 participants of the ongoing ImmuneRACE study, and over 1,000 subjects contributed by 6 global collaborators. Deeply sampled blood TCRbeta repertoires from subjects exposed to, actively infected with, or recovered from COVID-19 were included in the dataset. Where HLA class I and class II types were available, the types were taken from metadata supplied by the sample provider, not from assay-based typing. A de-identified subject ID, COVID-19 status, age in years and sex were almost always included in the sample metadata. Study-wide findings and limitations: How much clinical and demographic metadata was included differed by source and by participant, and the metadata was provided uncurated.

The sequencing sample was made of peripheral blood. The receptor was isolated from a woman in her thirties or forties with acute or convalescent COVID-19.

Here is the DNA: TGTGCCACCAGCCGACCGGACAGAGAGGTAGAGACCCAGTACTTC. This codes for CATSRPDREVETQYF. The chain couples TRBV15 to TRBJ2-5; the D region possibly corresponds to TRBD1 (6 bases align). From cysteine to phenylalanine, the CDR3 is 15 amino acids long. Of the read, only the CDR3 DNA is kept; its 45 bases are in frame from base 1. The junction carries 17 bases between V and J, which are trimmed by 5 bases and 4 bases respectively. CDR1 and CDR2 (LNHNV, YYDKDF) derive from the germline V gene (reference sequence).